This T cell receptor beta chain was retrieved from a study of PD-1 blockade in classical Hodgkin lymphoma. Study-level points and caveats: Reports described newly diagnosed patients as having lower baseline TCR diversity than healthy donors.

The data were produced by immunoSEQ multiplex PCR, yet TCRdb's version contains in-frame clones alone and is incomplete. The sample carries some 41,000 clones, 70% to 80% recorded once. This clone has only a few counts. The target antigen is unknown. CDR3 length: 13 residues. With 4 bases removed from V and 8 bases from J, the gap between germline ends came to 9 bases. CDR1 is MNHNY and CDR2 is SVGAGI in the germline V gene (reference sequence). Every patient was affected by relapse after autologous stem cell transplantation, while exposure to brentuximab vedotin was not uniform. The source was peripheral blood mononuclear cells (PBMCs), collected at baseline. This receptor was identified in a human donor with classical Hodgkin lymphoma. V usage is TRBV6-6 and J usage is TRBJ1-6; no definite D call. As DNA, the CDR3 is TGTGCCAGCAGTTCTTCACCTGATTCACCCCTCCACTTT. This sequence encodes CASSSSPDSPLHF.